The rows below give T cell receptor beta chains drawn from one sample of a study of technical replicates of blood from four donors. Generated by immunoSEQ multiplex PCR, the TCRdb table keeps only in-frame clones and is missing some. The sample has 75,000 to 100,000 clones, approximately 96% seen once. Sequences were obtained from T cells isolated from PBMCs. Receptor source: a human donor in good health. CDR3s include the opening cysteine and the closing phenylalanine or tryptophan. The D gene is left open where the match is weak.

v_gene	j_gene	d_gene	CDR3aa
TRBV5-5	TRBJ1-5	NA	CASSLAAGGNQPQHF
TRBV7-3	TRBJ2-3	TRBD2	CASSLIAGGVGDTQYF
TRBV9	TRBJ1-2	TRBD1	CASRSNRDRANYGYTF
TRBV7-8	TRBJ2-3	TRBD2	CASSLVETSLHESDTQYF
TRBV6-5	TRBJ2-7	NA	CASSIVPSGSYEQYF
TRBV6-5	TRBJ2-7	TRBD1	CASQDRDHEQYF
TRBV6-5	TRBJ1-1	NA	CASRFGIEAFF
TRBV19	TRBJ2-7	NA	CASSIVGGEVYEQYF
TRBV13	TRBJ1-1	NA	CASSPGPRGTEAFF
TRBV9	TRBJ2-2	TRBD1	CASSVQSAGGNTGELFF
TRBV7-6	TRBJ2-5	TRBD1	CASSSGTGQETQYF
TRBV6-1	TRBJ2-1	NA	CASSEALGPYNEQFF
TRBV6-8	TRBJ2-4	NA	CASRQGEAAKNIQYF
TRBV19	TRBJ2-1	TRBD1	CASRKTGGDEQFF
TRBV6-1	TRBJ2-7	TRBD2	CASNSGTSFSYEQYF
TRBV7-9	TRBJ2-1	NA	CASSTQGNNEQFF
TRBV30	TRBJ1-2	NA	CALEYEVDRTANYGYTF
TRBV30	TRBJ1-3	NA	CAWSVAGNTVYF